This T cell receptor beta chain was found in a study of shared clonotypes between healthy human individuals. Overall study context: Per donor, CD8 memory used one plate, CD8 naive used two, CD4 memory used three and CD4 naive used three. Whole-study results and caveats: Sampling was confined to blood; repertoires within tissues likely differ. About 5% was the fraction of naive CD4 clonotypes found shared across a handful of donors.

This table comes from immunoSEQ multiplex PCR, and its TCRdb copy is limited to in-frame clones, with some not included. Here the sample spans some 2.1 million clones, approximately 95% being singletons. CD8 cells regarded as naive lacked CD45RO, were positively chosen for CCR7, and omitted terminally differentiated effector memory CD45RA+ cells. Only Caucasian adults living in Nashville, Tennessee made up the donor group. CDR1 and CDR2 (germline): ENHRY, SYGVKD. CDR3 length equals 13 residues. The V and J ends lost 8 bases and 4 bases respectively, with 14 bases between them. Turning to this clone: Its specificity is not known.

The source of this sequence is a man younger than 35 in good health. Material for sequencing was naive CD8+ T cells sorted from blood. This chain uses TRBV10-3 with TRBJ1-2; D may be TRBD1 (6 bases). In DNA form, the CDR3 reads TGTGCCATCGACAACGAAGGGGGCTATGGCTACACCTTC. It translates to CAIDNEGGYGYTF.